This entry features one T cell receptor beta chain sequence. The sample comes from a study of blood T cell repertoires in COVID-19. As for the study in general: The origin of the acute and convalescent COVID-19 samples was the United States, Italy and Spain. The cDNA or gDNA used as material had been derived from T cells, B-cell-depleted T cells, or PBMCs.

How the authors handled the data: Reference gene primer amplification in the assay estimated nucleated cell counts. Data came from immunoSEQ multiplex PCR; TCRdb stores just in-frame clones and leaves some out. V, J and clone size reflect that table, while D and trimming were determined from the DNA. The table lists some 54,000 clones, around 90% of them singletons. This TCR came from a man in his 60s with acute or convalescent COVID-19. Sequencing used peripheral blood.

In DNA form, the CDR3 reads TGTGCCAGCAGCCAAGGGGCCCATACGTTCTTC. Translation: CASSQGAHTFF. J is TRBJ2-1 and V is TRBV4-2; D is ambiguous. Germline values: CDR1 LGHNA, CDR2 YNFKEQ. This CDR3 is built from 11 residues. Trimming took 1 base from V and 15 from J, leaving 10 bases between them.